This entry lists 27 T cell receptor beta chains sequenced from one sample in a study of T-cell reconstitution after alpha-beta-depleted transplantation in children. TCRbeta library construction was performed incorporating unique molecular identifiers. In TCRdb, the PCR reads were re-called with MiXCR into one record per CDR3 protein. The sample gives around 490,000 distinct CDR3 sequences, roughly 10% of which show up once; approximately 14% is in the top ten. The specimen was PBMCs, mostly from graft donor cells, collected 180 days after TCRalphabeta/CD19-depleted stem cell transplant. These receptor sequences come from a female patient aged 2-9 years who had a stem cell transplant for aplastic anemia, so the T cells may come from the graft donor.

V gene TRBV10-3 combines with J gene TRBJ2-5; 14 bases align to TRBD2. J was trimmed by 5 bases and V by 0 bases; bases with no gene match: 8. Looked up from germline, CDR1 is ENHRY and CDR2 is SYGVKD. The CDR3 covers 18 residues. The CDR3 DNA sequence: TGTGCCATCAGTGAGTCGAGCGGGACTAGCGGGAGAGGGGAGACCCAGTACTTC. Protein: CAISESSGTSGRGETQYF.

This clonotype was seen a handful of times. This sequence joins TRBV18 and TRBJ2-7, with TRBD1 identical over 7 bases. Germline V gene sequence: CDR1 KGHSH, CDR2 LQKENI. J gave up 3 bases and V 4 bases, and 24 bases lay outside the gene matches. CDR3 length: 20 amino acids. CDR3 sequence reads: CASSRKRAGIKTGIHYEQYF. CDR3 in DNA: TGTGCCAGCTCACGAAAAAGGGCCGGTATAAAGACAGGGATTCACTACGAGCAGTACTTC.

DNA for the CDR3: TGTGCCAGTTCCCGCGGGGTGGGCACAGATACGCAGTATTTT. It encodes CASSRGVGTDTQYF. V gene TRBV19 combines with J gene TRBJ2-3; D might be TRBD2 (6 bases). CDR1 and CDR2 from the germline V gene are LNHDA and SQIVND (reference sequence). V lost 8 bases to trimming and J lost 1 base, with 13 bases between them. CDR3 length: 14 amino acids.

This sequence joins TRBV20-1 and TRBJ2-5; 9 bases fit TRBD1. Trimming cost V 5 bases and J 5 bases; bases outside gene matches: 12. The CDR3 has 15 residues. Germline V gene lookup returns CDR1 DFQATT and CDR2 SNEGSKA (reference sequence). CDR3 sequence: CSAGELPDRGETQYF. As DNA, the CDR3 is TGCAGTGCTGGCGAGCTACCGGACAGGGGCGAGACCCAGTACTTC.

The chain couples TRBV20-1 to TRBJ2-7, with no clear D. Looked up from germline, CDR1 is DFQATT and CDR2 is SNEGSKA (reference sequence). The CDR3 consists of 14 residues. The CDR3: CSPRGPESSYEQYV. In DNA form, the CDR3 reads TGCAGTCCTAGAGGTCCGGAGAGCTCCTACGAGCAGTACGTC.

This clonotype has ten or more counts. The chain recombines TRBV6-2 or TRBV6-3 with TRBJ1-1; 7 nucleotides align to TRBD1. V shed 6 bases, J shed 1 base, and the junction held 5 bases outside the gene matches. CDR1 is MNHEY, CDR2 SVGEGT, per germline. CDR3 length: 14 amino acids. The CDR3 is CASSPGGRNTEAFF. The CDR3 DNA is TGTGCCAGCAGCCCAGGGGGTCGGAACACTGAAGCTTTCTTT.

This clonotype has a count of ten or more. The chain combines TRBV4-2 with TRBJ2-3; TRBD2 matches 12 bases. This CDR3 has 16 amino acids. Germline lookup yields CDR1 LGHNA and CDR2 YNFKEQ. The ends lost 3 bases at V and 4 bases at J; junction bases unmatched: 5. CDR3 sequence (DNA): TGTGCCAGCAGCCAGGACGGACTAGCGGGGTCAGATACGCAGTATTTT. Encoded protein: CASSQDGLAGSDTQYF.

V and J are TRBV9 and TRBJ1-4; a possible D gene is TRBD1 (5 bases). Germline CDR1 SGDLS, CDR2 YYNGEE. There are 16 residues in the CDR3. V was cut by 2 bases and J by 11 bases, with 22 bases left in between. CDR3 residues: CASSVGGDPEGRKLFF. The CDR3 DNA reads TGTGCCAGCAGCGTCGGGGGGGACCCCGAAGGAAGGAAACTGTTTTTT.

V usage is TRBV5-1 and J usage is TRBJ2-1; no clear D. The ends were cut back, 1 base at V and 8 bases at J, with 16 bases in the middle. The CDR3 covers 15 residues. Germline CDR1 is SGHRS and CDR2 is YFSETQ. For the CDR3, the DNA is TGCGCCAGCAGCTTGTTGGGCCTTTCCCCCCATGAGCAGTTCTTC. Its translation: CASSLLGLSPHEQFF.

CDR3: CASSPRPGLGTDTQYF. CDR3 bases: TGTGCCAGCAGCCCTCGGCCGGGACTAGGAACAGATACGCAGTATTTT. The chain couples TRBV7-3 to TRBJ2-3; 8 bases map to TRBD2. Germline V gene sequence: CDR1 SGHTA, CDR2 FQGTGA. V lost 5 bases and J lost 3; bases outside the gene matches: 10. The CDR3 is 16 amino acids.

Concerning this clonotype: Relative to the germline gene, one junction end is altered; a read error may explain this. The chain joins TRBV20-1 to TRBJ1-4; D is ambiguous. Germline V lookup: CDR1 DFQATT, CDR2 SNEGSKA (reference sequence). CDR3 length: 16 amino acids. The CDR3 DNA is TGCAGTGCTAGTCCCCCCCGACCGAGGACTATTGAAAAACTGTTTTTT. Amino acid sequence: CSASPPRPRTIEKLFF.

This clonotype has just a few counts. The chain joins TRBV28 to TRBJ1-2; TRBD1 matches 8 bases. Germline CDR1 MDHEN, CDR2 SYDVKM. The CDR3 length is 15 residues. Trimming removed 3 bases from V and 7 bases from J; junction bases left unmatched: 10. For the CDR3, the DNA is TGTGCCAGCAGTTTTCGGGGACAGGAACATTTTGGCTACACCTTC. Protein sequence: CASSFRGQEHFGYTF.

V is TRBV29-1 and J is TRBJ2-3; D is uncertain. The CDR3 runs 13 residues. With 1 base removed from V and 8 bases from J, the gap between germline ends came to 13 bases. Germline lookup yields CDR1 SQVTM and CDR2 ANQGSEA. CDR3 sequence: CSVEGTAGGTQYF. The CDR3 DNA follows: TGCAGCGTTGAAGGTACAGCCGGCGGTACGCAGTATTTT.

This clonotype was observed many times. One end of the junction is discordant with germline, which a read error may explain. The V gene is TRBV7-2, the J gene TRBJ2-5; the D is unclear. The CDR3 covers 12 residues. The V gene's germline CDR1 is SGHTA and CDR2 FQGNSA. The CDR3 bases are TGCGCCAGCAGCTTGTACCAAGAGACCCAGTACTTC. This translates into CASSLYQETQYF. Variable domain in full (rest from reference TRBV7-2 and TRBJ2-5): GAGVSQSPSNKVTEKGKDVELRCDPISGHTALYWYRQSLGQGLEFLIYFQGNSAPDKSGLPSDRFSAERTGGSVSTLTIQRTQQEDSAVYLCASSLYQETQYFGPGTRLLVL.

The chain joins TRBV4-1 to TRBJ2-2; D may be TRBD1 or TRBD2 (5 bases each). The germline V and J ends were trimmed by 3 bases and 6 bases, with 14 bases remaining between them. The CDR3 extends over 15 amino acids. The germline CDR1 and CDR2 sequences are MGHRA and YSYEKL. The CDR3 DNA reads as TGCGCCAGCAGCCAGGAAGGGACCGGGGCCGGGGAGCTGTTTTTT. Its translation: CASSQEGTGAGELFF.

The chain recombines TRBV18 with TRBJ2-1; 7 bases agree with TRBD1. The CDR3 consists of 12 residues. Germline lookup yields CDR1 KGHSH and CDR2 LQKENI. V was pared by 6 bases and J by 8 bases, with 4 bases of the junction left unmatched. CDR3 sequence (DNA): TGTGCCAGCTCTCACAGGGGCTATGAGCAGTTCTTC. It specifies CASSHRGYEQFF.

This chain joins TRBV7-8 and TRBJ2-1; D call uncertain. Germline V gene data show CDR1 as SGHVS and CDR2 as FQNEAQ. The CDR3 is 15 amino acids. The V end lost 5 bases, the J end lost 9 bases, and 20 bases lay between the germline ends. CDR3 sequence: CASSPPPLGWVEQFF. In DNA, the CDR3 is TGTGCCAGCAGCCCCCCGCCCCTGGGGTGGGTTGAGCAGTTCTTC.

The chain uses TRBV2 and TRBJ2-7; D is unclear. The V end lost 10 bases, the J end lost 6 bases, and 10 bases lay between the germline ends. This CDR3 comprises 10 residues. The germline CDR1 and CDR2 sequences are SNHLY and FYNNEI. The CDR3 bases are TGTGCCAATATGGGTGTCGAGCAGTACGTC. Translation gives CANMGVEQYV.

This clonotype was counted only a few times. V gene TRBV10-3 combines with J gene TRBJ1-3; D not resolved. V lost 8 bases to trimming and J lost 6 bases, with 11 bases between them. The germline gives CDR1 ENHRY, CDR2 SYGVKD. This CDR3 is 12 amino acids long. For the CDR3, the DNA is TGTGCCATCGGGCTCCCAGTAAACACCATATATTTT. Its protein is CAIGLPVNTIYF.

A remark on this clonotype: The junction departs from the called germline gene at one end, perhaps through a read error. J is TRBJ1-5 and V is TRBV7-8, with D hard to call. Germline CDR1 is SGHVS and CDR2 is FQNEAQ. This CDR3 comprises 17 residues. This CDR3 reads CASSLEGPNYSDQPQHF. The CDR3 DNA sequence: TGTGCCAGCAGCTTAGAGGGCCCTAATTATAGCGATCAGCCCCAGCATTTT. Using reference TRBV7-8 and TRBJ1-5 for the parts outside the CDR3, the full variable domain is GAGVSQSPRYKVAKRGQDVALRCDPISGHVSLFWYQQALGQGPEFLTYFQNEAQLDKSGLPSDRFFAERPEGSVSTLKIQRTQQEDSAVYLCASSLEGPNYSDQPQHFGDGTRLSIL.

This clonotype was counted at least ten times. V is TRBV5-1 and J is TRBJ1-2; D call uncertain. Between the trimmed V and J ends, which lost 0 bases and 0 bases, there was a span of 9 bases. The CDR3 is 15 residues long. Germline V gene lookup returns CDR1 SGHRS and CDR2 YFSETQ. CDR3 protein: CASSLAPEPNYGYTF. CDR3 sequence (DNA): TGCGCCAGCAGCTTGGCCCCCGAGCCTAACTATGGCTACACCTTC.

The chain joins TRBV2 to TRBJ2-1, with D unresolved. Trimming removed 7 bases from V and 10 bases from J, with 14 bases in between. The CDR3 runs to 12 residues. From germline, CDR1 is SNHLY and CDR2 FYNNEI. CDR3 in DNA: TGTGCCAGCACTCTGGAACGGGTGGAGCAGTTCTTC. This sequence encodes CASTLERVEQFF.

V is TRBV29-1 and J is TRBJ2-1; a weak D match, TRBD1 (6 bases). CDR1 and CDR2 (germline): SQVTM, ANQGSEA. The V and J ends lost 4 bases and 0 bases respectively, with 10 bases between them. CDR3 length: 14 amino acids. CDR3 sequence reads: CSVVTGSSYNEQFF. In nucleotides, the CDR3 is TGCAGCGTTGTTACAGGGAGCTCCTACAATGAGCAGTTCTTC.

V and J are TRBV18 and TRBJ2-3; D gene unclear. This CDR3 is 14 amino acids long. Germline values: CDR1 KGHSH, CDR2 LQKENI. The ends were cut back, 2 bases at V and 2 bases at J, with 8 bases in the middle. CDR3 sequence (DNA): TGTGCCAGCTCACCAGTGTTCCTCACAGATACGCAGTATTTT. Amino acid sequence: CASSPVFLTDTQYF.

A note on this clonotype: One base away lies a much larger clone, so this may be a sequencing read error. Lacking the conserved final phenylalanine or tryptophan, this CDR3 likely reflects a read error. The chain combines TRBV5-1 with TRBJ2-1, with a weak D call TRBD2 (6 bases). Germline CDR1 reads SGHRS; CDR2 reads YFSETQ. The CDR3 consists of 14 residues. Trimming shortened V by 1 base and J by 8 bases, and 13 bases separated the two germline ends. The CDR3: CASSLSASADEQFS. For the CDR3, the DNA is TGCGCCAGCAGCTTGTCTGCTAGCGCCGATGAGCAGTTCTCC.

This clonotype came up a few times. The chain combines TRBV12-3 or TRBV12-4 with TRBJ2-7, with D possibly matching TRBD2 (6 bases). Trimming cost V 6 bases and J 3 bases, with 18 bases left between them. This CDR3 has 15 residues. The CDR3 nucleotides are TGTGCCAGCAGCTTCGGACTTCTCGGGAGCTACGAGCAGTACTTC. Translated, it gives CASSFGLLGSYEQYF.

This clonotype has only a few counts. This chain joins TRBV29-1 and TRBJ2-2, with D possibly being TRBD1 (5 bases). Germline CDR1 is SQVTM and CDR2 is ANQGSEA. Deletions cut 5 bases from V and 1 base from J, with 8 bases between. The CDR3 consists of 13 residues. For the CDR3, the DNA is TGCAGCGTTTTCCAGGGGAACACCGGGGAGCTGTTTTTT. Translating gives CSVFQGNTGELFF.